What follows describes a single T cell receptor (beta chain). Its antigen remains unidentified. The sample comes from a study of STAT5B mutations in CD4+ large granular lymphocyte leukemia. The length of the CDR3 is 14 residues. Trimming removed 5 bases from V and 0 bases from J, with 11 bases in between. Germline V gene lookup returns CDR1 SGHRS and CDR2 YFSETQ. Some clones are missing from TCRdb's copy, which holds only in-frame ones; the method was immunoSEQ multiplex PCR. The sample carries 45,000 to 55,000 clones, around 70% recorded once. Study conclusions and caveats: 8/27 top patient clones versus 2/35 control clones were TRBV06-family.

The J gene is TRBJ2-5, the V gene TRBV5-1; D remains unclear. The TCR was taken from a human donor in good health. The sample taken for sequencing was CD4+ T cells from blood buffy coats. CDR3 DNA: TGCGCCAGCAGGCGAGAATTGTACCAAGAGACCCAGTACTTC. Its translation: CASRRELYQETQYF.